The 23 T cell receptor beta chains presented below share a single source sample, sequenced in a study of post-analysis software for immune sequencing data. Findings and caveats of the study: A few TRBV segments occurring more often in patients than controls included TRBV5-6, TRBV5-1 and TRBV20-1.

Built from TCR beta cDNA, the libraries had unique molecular identifiers in them. From the PCR reads, TCRdb called clonotypes with MiXCR, one entry per CDR3 protein. The repertoire holds about half a million distinct CDR3 sequences, with under 55% as singletons. Antigen specificity for these receptors is unknown. The sample comprised blood. The receptors were sampled from a girl aged 5-17 years with multiple sclerosis.

The J gene is TRBJ2-7, the V gene TRBV5-1, with TRBD2 matching 7 bases. Germline values: CDR1 SGHRS, CDR2 YFSETQ. The CDR3 is made up of 17 amino acids. The J segment lost 1 base and the V segment lost 4 bases, leaving 14 bases of the junction unmatched. In DNA, the CDR3 is TGCGCCAGCAGCAAAATGGGGGGAGGGGCGATTTCCTACGAGCAGTACTTC. It yields the protein CASSKMGGGAISYEQYF.

This clonotype was seen a few times. The chain uses TRBV11-3 and TRBJ2-1; tentative D call: TRBD2 (6 bases). CDR1 and CDR2 from the germline V gene are SGHNT and YENEEA. The CDR3 is 14 amino acids. The germline V and J ends were trimmed by 4 bases and 4 bases, with 11 bases remaining between them. CDR3 protein: CASSSISGYNEQFF. In DNA, the CDR3 is TGTGCCAGCAGCTCAATTAGCGGATACAATGAGCAGTTCTTC. The complete variable domain, with remaining parts taken from reference TRBV11-3 and TRBJ2-1, reads EAGVVQSPRYKIIEKKQPVAFWCNPISGHNTLYWYLQNLGQGPELLIRYENEEAVDDSQLPKDRFSAERLKGVDSTLKIQPAELGDSAVYLCASSSISGYNEQFFGPGTRLTVL.

This clonotype appeared a few times. J is TRBJ2-3 and V is TRBV6-5, with D possibly matching TRBD2 (5 bases). The CDR3 extends over 14 amino acids. The germline V gene has CDR1 MNHEY and CDR2 SVGAGI. V was clipped by 5 bases and J by 5 bases, with 14 bases between them. This CDR3 is CASSLRRGIDTQYF. For the CDR3, the DNA is TGTGCCAGCAGTCTAAGACGGGGTATAGATACGCAGTATTTT.

J is TRBJ2-7 and V is TRBV20-1; 11 positions match TRBD2. This CDR3 contains 15 residues. Germline values: CDR1 DFQATT, CDR2 SNEGSKA (reference sequence). V gave up 0 bases and J gave up 7 bases; unmatched junction bases: 8. This chain's CDR3 is CSARDQTSGIKEQYF. CDR3 bases: TGCAGTGCTAGAGATCAGACTAGCGGGATTAAGGAGCAGTACTTC.

This clonotype came up a few times. The chain has TRBV19 and TRBJ2-5; D is undetermined. The CDR3 has 14 amino acids. Germline lookup yields CDR1 LNHDA and CDR2 SQIVND (reference sequence). V lost 5 bases and J lost 2, with 12 bases in between. The CDR3 DNA reads as TGTGCCAGTAGTCCCCGGACGGAACAAGAGACCCAGTACTTC. This translates into CASSPRTEQETQYF.

The rearrangement links TRBV27 to TRBJ2-1; no clear D. Germline CDR1 reads MNHEY; CDR2 reads SMNVEV (reference sequence). This CDR3 spans 17 amino acids. The V and J ends lost 3 bases and 0 bases respectively, with 15 bases between them. CDR3 region: CASSLWVVAASYNEQFF. CDR3 coding DNA: TGTGCCAGCAGTTTGTGGGTAGTCGCCGCCTCCTACAATGAGCAGTTCTTC.

The genes are TRBV27 and TRBJ2-5; no firm D call. V was clipped by 9 bases and J by 3 bases, with 8 bases between them. The CDR3 is made up of 11 amino acids. The germline V gene has CDR1 MNHEY and CDR2 SMNVEV (reference sequence). The DNA for the CDR3 is TGTGCCAGTATACATAAAGAGACCCAGTACTTC. This encodes CASIHKETQYF.

This chain connects TRBV6-6 to TRBJ1-2; the D gene is possibly TRBD1 (6 bases). Per the germline V gene, CDR1 is MNHNY and CDR2 is SVGAGI (reference sequence). Deletions cut 0 bases from V and 3 bases from J, with 11 bases between. The CDR3 has 15 residues. In DNA, the CDR3 is TGTGCCAGCAGTTACTCTATAGGGGGGGACTATGGCTACACCTTC. Amino acids: CASSYSIGGDYGYTF.

The chain's CDR3 is CASSPGGRMSTDTQYF. DNA for the CDR3: TGCGCCAGCAGCCCCGGAGGGCGTATGAGCACAGATACGCAGTATTTT. V gene TRBV4-1 combines with J gene TRBJ2-3; D is possibly TRBD2 (6 bases). V lost 4 bases and J lost 0, with 14 bases in between. Germline V lookup: CDR1 MGHRA, CDR2 YSYEKL. The CDR3 covers 16 residues.

The table lists this clonotype with a few counts. The V gene is TRBV12-3 or TRBV12-4, the J gene TRBJ2-1; D tentatively fits TRBD1 or TRBD2 (5 bases each). CDR3 length: 11 residues. V gave up 3 bases and J gave up 12 bases, with 9 bases separating them. The CDR3 reads CASSFGDGQFF. CDR3 nucleotide sequence: TGTGCCAGCAGTTTCGGGGACGGGCAGTTCTTC.

This chain joins TRBV6-5 and TRBJ2-7; D remains ambiguous. Germline CDR1 and CDR2: MNHEY and SVGAGI. V shed 6 bases and J shed 1 base, with 13 bases lying between them. The CDR3 length is 14 residues. The CDR3 spells CASRSRTGSYEQYF. In nucleotides, the CDR3 is TGTGCCAGCAGATCCCGGACGGGTTCCTACGAGCAGTACTTC.

V is TRBV28 and J is TRBJ2-5; D not resolved. This CDR3 contains 14 residues. CDR1 and CDR2 from the germline V gene are MDHEN and SYDVKM. Trimming took off 3 bases at V and 0 bases at J, with 8 bases between the two ends. The DNA for the CDR3 is TGTGCCAGCAGTTTCTTTACAGACCAAGAGACCCAGTACTTC. Translated, it gives CASSFFTDQETQYF.

This clonotype was counted a few times. This chain uses TRBV15 with TRBJ2-6; D gene ambiguous. The CDR3 runs to 17 residues. V was pared by 3 bases and J by 0 bases, with 12 bases between. Germline-derived CDR1 and CDR2 are LNHNV and YYDKDF (reference sequence). CDR3 sequence (DNA): TGTGCCACCAGCAGCCTCATTGGGGACTCTGGGGCCAACGTCCTGACTTTC. Its translation is CATSSLIGDSGANVLTF.

This clonotype was recorded a few times. The chain employs TRBV20-1 and TRBJ2-7, with 10 bases fitting TRBD2. The germline V gene encodes CDR1 DFQATT and CDR2 SNEGSKA (reference sequence). With 5 bases clipped from V and 5 bases from J, the junction kept 9 bases outside the gene matches. The CDR3 loop spans 14 amino acids. CDR3 sequence (DNA): TGCAGTGCTGGGATAGCGGGAGGTCACCACGAGCAGTACTTC. Its translation is CSAGIAGGHHEQYF.

V and J are TRBV7-6 and TRBJ2-1; 8 bases are a match to TRBD2. Germline-derived CDR1 and CDR2 are SGHVS and FNYEAQ. V lost 2 bases to trimming and J lost 7 bases; unmatched junction nucleotides: 4. This CDR3 has 14 amino acids. The CDR3, as DNA: TGTGCCAGCAGCTTAATAGCGGGGATGAATGAGCAGTTCTTC. Translating gives CASSLIAGMNEQFF.

This clonotype was seen only a few times. The chain joins TRBV28 to TRBJ2-1; either TRBD1 or TRBD2 may fit D (5 bases each). This CDR3 region has 17 residues. V lost 3 bases, J lost 0 bases, and 15 bases lay in between. From germline, CDR1 is MDHEN and CDR2 SYDVKM. This CDR3 is CASSFVLGESSYNEQFF. The DNA of the CDR3 is TGTGCCAGCAGTTTTGTATTGGGGGAGAGCTCCTACAATGAGCAGTTCTTC.

The chain links TRBV10-2 to TRBJ2-1; tentatively, D is TRBD2 (5 bases). The CDR3 runs 14 residues. CDR1 and CDR2 from the germline V gene are WSHSY and SAAADI. V was clipped by 4 bases and J by 9 bases, with 16 bases between them. The CDR3 sequence: CASSVNSPRGEQFF. The DNA for the CDR3 is TGCGCCAGCAGTGTGAATAGTCCCCGGGGTGAGCAGTTCTTC.

This clonotype is a singleton in its sample. V usage is TRBV5-1 and J usage is TRBJ1-5; 7 bases agree with TRBD1. Germline V gives CDR1 SGHRS, CDR2 YFSETQ. The length of the CDR3 is 14 residues. Trimming cost V 1 base and J 6 bases; bases outside gene matches: 4. The CDR3 here is CASSLRGGGQPQHF. CDR3 nucleotides: TGCGCCAGCAGCTTGAGAGGGGGCGGTCAGCCCCAGCATTTT.

This clonotype was observed a few times. The chain uses TRBV20-1 and TRBJ2-5; 13 positions agree with TRBD2. The CDR3 consists of 14 residues. The germline CDR1 and CDR2 sequences are DFQATT and SNEGSKA (reference sequence). The junction had 4 bases not matched to a gene; V was cut back by 6 bases and J by 3 bases. The CDR3 here is CSAPGLAGEETQYF. The CDR3 DNA reads TGCAGTGCCCCCGGACTAGCGGGAGAAGAGACCCAGTACTTC.

The chain uses TRBV20-1 and TRBJ2-4; 13 bases are a match to TRBD2. The J call may be wrong; the DNA end is better matched by TRBJ2-7. Germline values: CDR1 DFQATT, CDR2 SNEGSKA (reference sequence). The CDR3 totals 16 residues. CDR3 loop: CSARDWTSGSTYEQYF. The DNA of the CDR3 is TGCAGTGCTAGAGATTGGACTAGCGGGAGTACCTACGAGCAGTACTTC.

The chain links TRBV20-1 to TRBJ2-5; possibly TRBD1 or TRBD2 for D (5 bases each). This CDR3 region has 13 residues. CDR1 is DFQATT and CDR2 is SNEGSKA in the germline V gene (reference sequence). The V gene lost 3 bases and the J gene lost 2 bases, with 10 bases spanning the gap. The CDR3 sequence is CSASRDRQETQYF. The CDR3 region has the DNA TGCAGTGCTAGCCGGGACCGACAAGAGACCCAGTACTTC.

There are a few counts of this clonotype. CDR3 sequence (DNA): TGCGCCAGCAGTATTGGACAGGGGCTGCTTGGCGAGCAGTACTTC. This translates into CASSIGQGLLGEQYF. The rearrangement uses TRBV5-1 and TRBJ2-7; TRBD1 agrees at 9 bases. The CDR3 totals 15 residues. Losses at the gene ends were 5 bases for V and 6 bases for J; bases not matched to a gene: 12. The germline V gene has CDR1 SGHRS and CDR2 YFSETQ.

The CDR3 spells CSARGSSGDTDTQYF. The CDR3 DNA is TGCAGTGCTAGAGGGTCTAGCGGGGACACAGATACGCAGTATTTT. V gene TRBV20-1 combines with J gene TRBJ2-3; 9 bases line up with TRBD2. This CDR3 has 15 residues. From germline, CDR1 is DFQATT and CDR2 SNEGSKA (reference sequence). Germline trimming cut 1 base from V and 2 bases from J; bases unmatched to any gene: 4.